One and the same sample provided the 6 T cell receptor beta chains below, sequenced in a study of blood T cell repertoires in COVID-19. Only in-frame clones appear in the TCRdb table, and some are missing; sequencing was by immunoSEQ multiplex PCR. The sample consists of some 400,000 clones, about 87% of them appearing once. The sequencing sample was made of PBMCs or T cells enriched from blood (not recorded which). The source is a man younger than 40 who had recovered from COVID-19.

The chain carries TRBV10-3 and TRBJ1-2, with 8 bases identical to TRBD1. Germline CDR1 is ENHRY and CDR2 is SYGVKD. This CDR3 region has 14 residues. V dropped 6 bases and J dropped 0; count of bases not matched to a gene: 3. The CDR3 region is CAISQGATNYGYTF. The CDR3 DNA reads TGTGCCATCAGCCAGGGGGCAACTAACTATGGCTACACCTTC.

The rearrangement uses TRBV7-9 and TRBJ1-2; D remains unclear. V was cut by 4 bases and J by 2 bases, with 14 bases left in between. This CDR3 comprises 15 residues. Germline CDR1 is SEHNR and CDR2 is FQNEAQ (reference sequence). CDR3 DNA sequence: TGTGCCAGCAGCTCCCCACAGTCAGGAAACTATGGCTACACCTTC. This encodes CASSSPQSGNYGYTF.

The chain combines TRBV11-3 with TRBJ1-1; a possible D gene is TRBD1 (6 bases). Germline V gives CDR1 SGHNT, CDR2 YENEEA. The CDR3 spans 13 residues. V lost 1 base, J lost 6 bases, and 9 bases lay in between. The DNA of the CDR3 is TGTGCCAGCAGCTTAGGGACAGTGGCTGAAGCTTTCTTT. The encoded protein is CASSLGTVAEAFF.

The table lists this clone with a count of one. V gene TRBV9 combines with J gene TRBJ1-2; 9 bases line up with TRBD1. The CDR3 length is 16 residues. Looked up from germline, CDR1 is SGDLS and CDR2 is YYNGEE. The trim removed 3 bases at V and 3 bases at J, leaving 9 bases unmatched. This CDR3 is CASSETGTGLDYGYTF. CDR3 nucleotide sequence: TGTGCCAGCAGCGAGACCGGGACAGGGCTGGACTATGGCTACACCTTC. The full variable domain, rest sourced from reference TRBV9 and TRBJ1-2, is DSGVTQTPKHLITATGQRVTLRCSPRSGDLSVYWYQQSLDQGLQFLIQYYNGEERAKGNILERFSAQQFPDLHSELNLSSLELGDSALYFCASSETGTGLDYGYTFGSGTRLTVV.

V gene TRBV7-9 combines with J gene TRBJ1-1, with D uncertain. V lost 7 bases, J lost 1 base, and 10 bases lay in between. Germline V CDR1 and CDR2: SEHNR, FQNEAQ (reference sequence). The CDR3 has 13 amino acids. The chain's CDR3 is CASTTGWNTEAFF. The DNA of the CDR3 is TGTGCCAGCACCACGGGGTGGAACACTGAAGCTTTCTTT.

The CDR3 DNA follows: TGTGCCAGTAGTATAGAATATAGGGGGCGAGGACGGCTAGATACGCAGTATTTT. It specifies CASSIEYRGRGRLDTQYF. This rearrangement joins TRBV19 to TRBJ2-3; 7 bases match TRBD1. J lost 5 bases, V lost 0 bases, and 14 bases had no gene match. The CDR3 has 18 amino acids. The V gene's germline CDR1 is LNHDA and CDR2 SQIVND (reference sequence).